Sequencing of this T cell receptor beta chain was carried out in a study of T cell repertoires in cytomegalovirus infection. Study-wide points: HLA-C-restricted, CMV-specific TCR beta clonotypes were dominant ex vivo.

There are many counts of this clonotype. What it recognizes is unknown. V lost 3 bases, J lost 2 bases, and 11 bases lay in between. Germline V gives CDR1 KGHSH, CDR2 LQKENI. CDR3 length: 14 amino acids. MiXCR, applied by TCRdb to the reads, yields one record per CDR3 protein. In the table there are roughly 46,000 distinct CDR3 sequences, about 19% of which are singletons. The source was CD8+ T cells from cultured PBMCs, collected from culture after CMV antigen stimulation. The sequence derives from a human donor in good health (CMV status not recorded). Some clones in this sample may be carry-over from other donors' samples. This chain links TRBV18 with TRBJ2-7, with D hard to call. CDR3 coding DNA: TGTGCCAGCTCACCTCTAGACGGAGCCTACGAGCAGTACTTC. It is translated as CASSPLDGAYEQYF.